This T cell receptor (beta chain) was captured in a study of blood T cell repertoires in COVID-19. Clones were read by immunoSEQ multiplex PCR, and TCRdb kept only the in-frame ones, dropping some. The profile shows about 140,000 clones, roughly 84% of them singletons. The clonotype originates from a man aged 60 to 69 with active or convalescent COVID-19. Input material: peripheral blood.

This CDR3 reads CASSLTVAGGGDEQFF. CDR3 in DNA: TGTGCCAGCAGCTTAACCGTGGCGGGAGGTGGGGATGAGCAGTTCTTC. The rearrangement joins TRBV7-2 to TRBJ2-1, with 8 bases lining up with TRBD2. This CDR3 spans 16 amino acids. J was trimmed by 8 bases and V by 2 bases; bases with no gene match: 11. From germline, CDR1 is SGHTA and CDR2 FQGNSA.